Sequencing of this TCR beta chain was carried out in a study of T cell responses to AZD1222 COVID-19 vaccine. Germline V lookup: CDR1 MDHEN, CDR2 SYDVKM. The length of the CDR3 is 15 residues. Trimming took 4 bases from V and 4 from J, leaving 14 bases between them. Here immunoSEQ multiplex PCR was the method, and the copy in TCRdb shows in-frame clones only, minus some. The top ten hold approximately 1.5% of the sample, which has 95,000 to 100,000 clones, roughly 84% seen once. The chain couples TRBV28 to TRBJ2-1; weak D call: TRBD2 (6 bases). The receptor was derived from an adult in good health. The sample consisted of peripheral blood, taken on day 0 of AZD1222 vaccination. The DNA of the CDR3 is TGTGCCAGCAGTTCCGGGACTGGGGCGTACAATGAGCAGTTCTTC. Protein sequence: CASSSGTGAYNEQFF.